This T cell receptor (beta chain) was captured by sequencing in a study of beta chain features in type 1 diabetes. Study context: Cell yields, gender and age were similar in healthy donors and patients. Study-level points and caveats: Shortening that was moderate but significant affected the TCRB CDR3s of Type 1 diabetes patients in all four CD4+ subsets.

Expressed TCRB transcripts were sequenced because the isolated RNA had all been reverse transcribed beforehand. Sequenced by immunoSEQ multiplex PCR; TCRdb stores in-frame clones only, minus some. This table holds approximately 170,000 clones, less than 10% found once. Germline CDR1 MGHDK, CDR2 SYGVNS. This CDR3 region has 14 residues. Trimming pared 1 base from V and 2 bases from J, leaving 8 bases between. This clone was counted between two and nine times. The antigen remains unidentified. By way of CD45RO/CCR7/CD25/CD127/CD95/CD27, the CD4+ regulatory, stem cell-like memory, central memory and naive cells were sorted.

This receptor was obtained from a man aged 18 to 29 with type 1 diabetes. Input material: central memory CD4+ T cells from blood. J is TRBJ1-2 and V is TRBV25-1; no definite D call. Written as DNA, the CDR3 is TGTGCCAGCAGTGAATCAGGCGGGAACTATGGCTACACCTTC. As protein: CASSESGGNYGYTF.